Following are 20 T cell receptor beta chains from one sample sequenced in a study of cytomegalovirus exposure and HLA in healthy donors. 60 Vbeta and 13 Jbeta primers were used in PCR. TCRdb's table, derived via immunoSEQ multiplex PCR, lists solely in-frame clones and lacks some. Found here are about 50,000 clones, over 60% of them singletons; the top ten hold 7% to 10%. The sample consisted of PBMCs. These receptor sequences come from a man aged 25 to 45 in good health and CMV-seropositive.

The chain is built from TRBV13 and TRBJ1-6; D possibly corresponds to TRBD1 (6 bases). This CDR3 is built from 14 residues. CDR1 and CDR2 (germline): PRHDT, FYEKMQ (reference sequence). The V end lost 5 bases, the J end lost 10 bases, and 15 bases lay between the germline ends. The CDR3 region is CASSKEQGGSPLHF. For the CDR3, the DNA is TGTGCCAGCAGCAAGGAACAGGGTGGCTCACCCCTCCACTTT.

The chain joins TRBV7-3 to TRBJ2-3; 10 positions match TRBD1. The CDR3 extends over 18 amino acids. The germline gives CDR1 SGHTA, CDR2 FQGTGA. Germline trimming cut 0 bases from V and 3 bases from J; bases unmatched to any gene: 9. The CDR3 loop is CASSLTDQGTGVTDTQYF. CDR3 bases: TGTGCCAGCAGCTTAACGGACCAGGGGACAGGGGTTACAGATACGCAGTATTTT. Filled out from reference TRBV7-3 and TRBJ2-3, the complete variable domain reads GAGVSQTPSNKVTEKGKYVELRCDPISGHTALYWYRQSLGQGPEFLIYFQGTGAADDSGLPNDRFFAVRPEGSVSTLKIQRTERGDSAVYLCASSLTDQGTGVTDTQYFGPGTRLTVL.

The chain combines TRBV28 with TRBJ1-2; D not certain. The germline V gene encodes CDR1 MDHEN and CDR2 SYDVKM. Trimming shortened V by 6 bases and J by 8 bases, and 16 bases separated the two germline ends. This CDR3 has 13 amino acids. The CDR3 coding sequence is TGTGCCAGCAGCCTGCCTCCGACGGGAGGCTACACCTTC. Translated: CASSLPPTGGYTF.

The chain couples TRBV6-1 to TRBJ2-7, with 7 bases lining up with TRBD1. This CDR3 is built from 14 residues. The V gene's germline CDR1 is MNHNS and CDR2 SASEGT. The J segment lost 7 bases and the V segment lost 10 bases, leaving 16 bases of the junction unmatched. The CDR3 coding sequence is TGTGCCATATCCATGGGGACAGCTTCGGAGGAGCAGTACTTC. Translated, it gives CAISMGTASEEQYF.

The CDR3 sequence is CASRPGGQGNNYGYTF. The DNA for the CDR3 is TGTGCCAGCAGGCCCGGCGGACAGGGGAATAACTATGGCTACACCTTC. This sequence joins TRBV6-6 and TRBJ1-2; 9 positions agree with TRBD1. Germline CDR1 is MNHNY and CDR2 is SVGAGI (reference sequence). This CDR3 contains 16 residues. The junction had 9 bases not matched to a gene; V was cut back by 6 bases and J by 1 base.

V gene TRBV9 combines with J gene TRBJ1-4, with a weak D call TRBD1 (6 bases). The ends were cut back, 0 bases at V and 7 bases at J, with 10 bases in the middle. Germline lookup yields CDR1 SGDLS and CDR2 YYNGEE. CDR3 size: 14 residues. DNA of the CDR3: TGTGCCAGCAGCGTAGCAGGGGTCGGTGAAAAACTGTTTTTT. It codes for CASSVAGVGEKLFF. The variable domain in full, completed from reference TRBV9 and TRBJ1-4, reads DSGVTQTPKHLITATGQRVTLRCSPRSGDLSVYWYQQSLDQGLQFLIQYYNGEERAKGNILERFSAQQFPDLHSELNLSSLELGDSALYFCASSVAGVGEKLFFGSGTQLSVL.

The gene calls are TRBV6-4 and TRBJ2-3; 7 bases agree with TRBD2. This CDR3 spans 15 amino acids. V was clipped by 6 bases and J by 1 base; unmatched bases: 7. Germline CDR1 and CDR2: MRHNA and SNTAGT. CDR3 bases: TGTGCCAGCAGAGCTAGCGGCCTTGGCACAGATACGCAGTATTTT. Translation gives CASRASGLGTDTQYF.

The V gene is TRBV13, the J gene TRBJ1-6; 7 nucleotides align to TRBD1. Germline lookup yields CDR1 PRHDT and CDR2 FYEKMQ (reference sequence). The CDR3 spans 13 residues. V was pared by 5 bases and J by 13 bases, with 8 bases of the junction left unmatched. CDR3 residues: CASSPRQGEPLHF. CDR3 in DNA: TGTGCCAGCAGCCCAAGACAGGGTGAGCCCCTCCACTTT.

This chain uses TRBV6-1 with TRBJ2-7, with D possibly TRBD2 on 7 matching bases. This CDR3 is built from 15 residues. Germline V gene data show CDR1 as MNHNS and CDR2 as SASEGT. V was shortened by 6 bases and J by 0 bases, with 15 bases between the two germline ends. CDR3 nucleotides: TGTGCCAGCAGATTTGGGGGGGCGAGCTCCTACGAGCAGTACTTC. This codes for CASRFGGASSYEQYF.

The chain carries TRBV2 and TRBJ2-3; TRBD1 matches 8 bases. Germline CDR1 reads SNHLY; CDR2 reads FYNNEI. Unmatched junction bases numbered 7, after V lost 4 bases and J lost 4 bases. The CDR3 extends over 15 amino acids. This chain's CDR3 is CASSGQSGGSDTQYF. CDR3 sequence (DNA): TGTGCCAGCAGTGGCCAGTCAGGGGGCTCAGATACGCAGTATTTT.

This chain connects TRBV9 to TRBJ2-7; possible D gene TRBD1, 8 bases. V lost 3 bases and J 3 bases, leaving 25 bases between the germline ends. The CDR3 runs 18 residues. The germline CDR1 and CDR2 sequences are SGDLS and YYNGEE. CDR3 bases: TGTGCCAGCAGCGCCCGAGGTGGACAGGGAGGGAGTTTCTACGAGCAGTACTTC. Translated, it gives CASSARGGQGGSFYEQYF.

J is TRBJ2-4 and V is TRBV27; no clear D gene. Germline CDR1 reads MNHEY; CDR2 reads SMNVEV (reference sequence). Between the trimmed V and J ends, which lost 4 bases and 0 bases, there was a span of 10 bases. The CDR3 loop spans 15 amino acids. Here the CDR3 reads CASSSGSLAKNIQYF. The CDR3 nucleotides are TGTGCCAGCAGTTCAGGAAGCTTAGCCAAAAACATTCAGTACTTC.

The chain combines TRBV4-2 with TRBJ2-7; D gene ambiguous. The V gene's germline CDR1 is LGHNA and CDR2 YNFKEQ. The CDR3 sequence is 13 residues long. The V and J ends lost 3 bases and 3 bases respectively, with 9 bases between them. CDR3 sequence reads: CASSHQQNYEQYF. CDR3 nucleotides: TGTGCCAGCAGCCACCAACAGAACTACGAGCAGTACTTC.

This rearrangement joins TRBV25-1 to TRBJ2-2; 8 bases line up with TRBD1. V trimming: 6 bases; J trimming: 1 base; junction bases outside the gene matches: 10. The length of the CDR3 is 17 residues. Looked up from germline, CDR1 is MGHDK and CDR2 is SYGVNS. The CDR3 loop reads CASSVFRTGKNTGELFF. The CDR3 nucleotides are TGTGCCAGCAGCGTTTTTCGGACAGGGAAGAACACCGGGGAGCTGTTTTTT.

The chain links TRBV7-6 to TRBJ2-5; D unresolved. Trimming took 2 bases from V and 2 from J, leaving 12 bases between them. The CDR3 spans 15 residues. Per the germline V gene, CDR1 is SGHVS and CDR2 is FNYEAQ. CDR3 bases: TGTGCCAGCAGCTTATTTCCCACAGATCAAGAGACCCAGTACTTC. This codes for CASSLFPTDQETQYF.

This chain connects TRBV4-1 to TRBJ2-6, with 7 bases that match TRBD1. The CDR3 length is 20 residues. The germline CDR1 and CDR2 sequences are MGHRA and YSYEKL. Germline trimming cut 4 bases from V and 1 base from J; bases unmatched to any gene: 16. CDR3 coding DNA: TGCGCCAGCAGCCTAAGTTATATGGCAGGGACAGTATCTGGGGCCAACGTCCTGACTTTC. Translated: CASSLSYMAGTVSGANVLTF.

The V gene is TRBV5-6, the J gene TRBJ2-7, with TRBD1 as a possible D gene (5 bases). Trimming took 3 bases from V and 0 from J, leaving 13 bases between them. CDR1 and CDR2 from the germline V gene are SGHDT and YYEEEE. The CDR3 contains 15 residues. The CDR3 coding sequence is TGTGCCAGCAGCTGGGGCGCCGTCAGCTCCTACGAGCAGTACTTC. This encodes CASSWGAVSSYEQYF.

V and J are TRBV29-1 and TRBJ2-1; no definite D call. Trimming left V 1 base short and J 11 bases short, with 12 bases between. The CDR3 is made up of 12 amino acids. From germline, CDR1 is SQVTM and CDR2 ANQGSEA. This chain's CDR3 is CSVEAAQAKQFF. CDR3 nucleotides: TGCAGCGTTGAAGCTGCCCAAGCAAAGCAGTTCTTC.

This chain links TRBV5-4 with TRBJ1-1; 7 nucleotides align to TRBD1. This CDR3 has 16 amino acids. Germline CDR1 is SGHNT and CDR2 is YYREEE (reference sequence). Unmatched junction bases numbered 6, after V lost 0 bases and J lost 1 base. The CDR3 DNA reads TGTGCCAGCAGCTTGGCTTTTTCAGGGGGGAACACTGAAGCTTTCTTT. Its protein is CASSLAFSGGNTEAFF. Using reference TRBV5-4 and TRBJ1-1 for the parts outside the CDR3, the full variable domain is ETGVTQSPTHLIKTRGQQVTLRCSSQSGHNTVSWYQQALGQGPQFIFQYYREEENGRGNFPPRFSGLQFPNYSSELNVNALELDDSALYLCASSLAFSGGNTEAFFGQGTRLTVV.

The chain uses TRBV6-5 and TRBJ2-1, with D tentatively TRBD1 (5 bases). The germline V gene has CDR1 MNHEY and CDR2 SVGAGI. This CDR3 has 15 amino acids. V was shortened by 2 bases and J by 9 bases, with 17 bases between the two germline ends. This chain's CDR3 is CASSYLWGTQGEQFF. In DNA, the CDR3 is TGTGCCAGCAGTTACCTCTGGGGAACCCAGGGTGAGCAGTTCTTC.